This T cell receptor (beta chain) appears in the sequencing data of a study of a mutant IDH1 vaccine in newly diagnosed glioma (dated by TCRdb to about 2021). With respect to the entire study: Of the approximately 33 treated patients, about 62% were male and roughly 38% were female, and a mean age of about 37 years was recorded. Before enrollment, most patients had been given radiochemotherapy with temozolomide as standard therapy, while the rest had received either radiotherapy alone or temozolomide alone. Six visits were used for peripheral blood collection: V03 (baseline), V05, V07, V10, V12 and V13. Longitudinal TCRB deep sequencing was done for some 26 treated patients, wherever samples were available for exploratory analyses.

What the work shows at the level of the full study, not this receptor alone: According to the authors, sample limitations meant that analyses of patient blood samples could not be reproduced. No apparent relationship was observed between pseudoprogression and alterations in the top peripheral T cell clonotypes detected by TCRB sequencing. Vaccine-induced immune responses across multiple MHC alleles were detected in 93.3% of patients. Availability determined which PBMC samples were chosen for TCRB deep sequencing.

With respect to this clone: Its antigen specificity is not known. Base qualities are missing; no much larger clone stands one base away.

The CDR3, cysteine through phenylalanine, is 15 amino acids long. CDR3 DNA only is kept here, 45 bases in frame from base 1. Looking up the germline V gene yields CDR1 MNHNS and CDR2 SASEGT. Trimming at the junction amounts to 3 bases on V and 3 bases on J, and the germline ends lie 15 bases apart. Preparation of the library involved the immunoSEQ multiplex PCR assay. Rearranged TCR beta chain sequences were amplified with the hsTCRB Kit following the manufacturer's protocol. TCRB libraries were sequenced on an Illumina MiSeq. The study's processing was this. The proprietary platform of the kit vendor was used for demultiplexing, trimming and gene mapping. Drawn from immuneACCESS, this table holds only the in-frame rearrangements with V and J called that TCRdb kept. Clones are partly lost; checked studies trace under half to an unresolved V gene and leave the rest unexplained. V, J and clone size were drawn from that table, and D and trimming were deduced from the DNA. The sample data list 70,000 to 100,000 clones, and roughly 80% of these were observed just once. The ten largest clones take up about 5.2% of the sample.

The time point label, as the study defines it: baseline, week 1 (first vaccination visit). The treatment or condition label, read with the paper, signifies: pre-vaccination baseline after standard-of-care therapy. Newly diagnosed WHO grade 3 or 4 IDH1-mutant astrocytomas showing loss of nuclear ATRX were present in the donors. The samples were drawn from NOA16, a multicentre, single-arm, open-label phase I trial in Germany that tested a mutant IDH1 peptide vaccine in humans for the first time. Visit V03 blood draws served as the baseline sample for immunogenicity testing. Genomic DNA for TCRB sequencing was isolated from EDTA blood with the DNeasy Blood and Tissue Kit.

Recombination joined TRBV6-1 with TRBJ2-7; TRBD1 is a weak D gene call, 5 bases matching. The receptor's source is a man between 35 and 55 years old with glioma. Some clones in this sample may be carry-over from other donors' samples. The specimen comprised PBMCs, sampled from a glioma patient treated with radiotherapy, temozolomide or both. The DNA is TGTGCCAGCAGTGAGGAGCAGGGTTCGGTCTACGAGCAGTACTTC. It translates as CASSEEQGSVYEQYF.